A selection of T cell receptor beta chains follows, all from one sample in a study of technical replicates of blood from a handful of donors. Clones were sequenced by immunoSEQ multiplex PCR, and TCRdb holds only the in-frame ones, with some missing. Among tens of thousands of clones, around nine tenths were seen once, and the ten largest hold approximately 0.28%. Sample: T cells isolated from PBMCs. The receptor source for this set is a human donor in good health. Both conserved end residues are part of each CDR3. D genes are given only for firm matches. The size field is filled for only some rows; it gives once, few, many or a size class.

V gene	J gene	clone size	D gene	CDR3 protein	CDR3 DNA
TRBV30	TRBJ2-2	NA	TRBD1	CAWKLRDRVVLGTGELFF	TGTGCCTGGAAACTTCGGGACAGGGTGGTTTTAGGCACCGGGGAGCTGTTTTTT
TRBV20-1	TRBJ1-2	NA	NA	CSAREGKGTF	TGCAGTGCTCGGGAAGGGAAGGGAACCTTC
TRBV28	TRBJ2-6	NA	TRBD1	CASSYQGASGANVLTF	TGTGCCAGCAGTTATCAGGGGGCATCTGGGGCCAACGTCCTGACTTTC
TRBV2	TRBJ1-4	NA	NA	CASSFGRGGGEKLFF	TGTGCCAGCAGCTTTGGGCGGGGCGGGGGCGAAAAACTGTTTTTT
TRBV6-5	TRBJ2-3	NA	TRBD1	CASRSRTGGTDTQYF	TGTGCCAGCAGGAGCCGGACAGGGGGAACAGATACGCAGTATTTT
TRBV5-6	TRBJ2-1	NA	TRBD1	CASSWGTGASGEQFF	TGTGCCAGCAGCTGGGGGACAGGGGCGAGTGGTGAGCAGTTCTTC
TRBV5-1	TRBJ2-7	NA	NA	CASSLDSEQYF	TGCGCCAGCAGCTTAGACTCCGAGCAGTACTTC
TRBV6-5	TRBJ2-3	NA	NA	CASSSDERLFGDTQYF	TGTGCCAGCAGTTCTGACGAGCGGCTCTTTGGGGATACGCAGTATTTT
TRBV5-4	TRBJ1-6	NA	TRBD1	CASSMDRGGNSPLHF	TGTGCCAGCAGCATGGACAGGGGGGGGAATTCACCCCTCCACTTT
TRBV18	TRBJ1-2	NA	TRBD1	CASSPDRVYGYTF	TGTGCCAGCTCACCGGACAGGGTCTATGGCTACACCTTC
TRBV25-1	TRBJ1-1	once	TRBD1	CASSTGGGMSGATEAFF	TGTGCCAGCTCTACAGGGGGGGGTATGTCGGGGGCCACTGAAGCTTTCTTT
TRBV4-1	TRBJ2-7	NA	NA	CASSQEDSNEQYF	TGCGCCAGCAGCCAAGAAGACAGTAACGAGCAGTACTTC